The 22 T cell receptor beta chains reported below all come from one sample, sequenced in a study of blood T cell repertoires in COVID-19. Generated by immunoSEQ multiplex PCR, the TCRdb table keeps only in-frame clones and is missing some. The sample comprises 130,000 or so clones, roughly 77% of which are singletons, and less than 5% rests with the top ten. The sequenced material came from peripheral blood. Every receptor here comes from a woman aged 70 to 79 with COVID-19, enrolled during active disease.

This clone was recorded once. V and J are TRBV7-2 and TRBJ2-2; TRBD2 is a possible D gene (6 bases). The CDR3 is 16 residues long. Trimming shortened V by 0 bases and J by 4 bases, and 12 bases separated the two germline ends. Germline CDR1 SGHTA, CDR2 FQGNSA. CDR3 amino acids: CASSLAGTGRTGELFF. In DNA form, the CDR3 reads TGTGCCAGCAGCTTAGCCGGGACTGGGCGCACCGGGGAGCTGTTTTTT.

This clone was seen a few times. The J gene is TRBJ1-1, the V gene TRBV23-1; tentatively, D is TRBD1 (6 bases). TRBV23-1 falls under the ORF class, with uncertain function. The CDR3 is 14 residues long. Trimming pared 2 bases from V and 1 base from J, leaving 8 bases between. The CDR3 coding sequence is TGCGCCAGCAGTCAAATACAGGGGAACACTGAAGCTTTCTTT. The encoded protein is CASSQIQGNTEAFF.

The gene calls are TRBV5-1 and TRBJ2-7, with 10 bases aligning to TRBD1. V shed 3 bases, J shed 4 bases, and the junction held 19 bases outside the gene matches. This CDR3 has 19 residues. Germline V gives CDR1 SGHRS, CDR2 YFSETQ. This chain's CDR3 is CASSSEPIPSGQGNYEQYF. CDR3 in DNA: TGCGCCAGCAGCTCCGAGCCAATACCTTCGGGACAGGGGAATTACGAGCAGTACTTC.

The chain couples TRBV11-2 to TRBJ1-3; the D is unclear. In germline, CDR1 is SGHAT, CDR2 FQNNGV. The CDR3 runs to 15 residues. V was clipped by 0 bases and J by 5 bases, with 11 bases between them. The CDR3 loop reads CASSLEGGYRNTIYF. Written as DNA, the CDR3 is TGTGCCAGCAGCTTAGAAGGAGGGTACAGAAACACCATATATTTT.

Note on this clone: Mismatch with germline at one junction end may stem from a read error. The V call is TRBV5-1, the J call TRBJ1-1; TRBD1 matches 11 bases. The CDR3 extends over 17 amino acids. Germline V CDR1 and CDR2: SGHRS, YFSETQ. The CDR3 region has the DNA TGCGCCAGCAGCTTGGCAATCGGGACAGGGGGGAACTCTGAAGCTTTCTTT. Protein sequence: CASSLAIGTGGNSEAFF.

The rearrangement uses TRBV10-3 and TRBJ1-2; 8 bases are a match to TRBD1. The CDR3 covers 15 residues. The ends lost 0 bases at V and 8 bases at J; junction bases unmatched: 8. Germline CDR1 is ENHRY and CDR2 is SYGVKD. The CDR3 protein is CAISESWQGASGYTF. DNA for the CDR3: TGTGCCATCAGTGAGTCTTGGCAGGGGGCGTCAGGCTACACCTTC.

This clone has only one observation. The CDR3, as DNA: TGTGCCAGCAGTTACGGGACAGGGGCATCTTTCTATGGCTACACCTTC. Protein: CASSYGTGASFYGYTF. The chain is built from TRBV6-5 and TRBJ1-2, with 10 bases fitting TRBD1. Trimming took 2 bases from V and 4 from J; bases not matched to a gene: 7. The germline CDR1 and CDR2 sequences are MNHEY and SVGAGI. The CDR3 has 16 residues.

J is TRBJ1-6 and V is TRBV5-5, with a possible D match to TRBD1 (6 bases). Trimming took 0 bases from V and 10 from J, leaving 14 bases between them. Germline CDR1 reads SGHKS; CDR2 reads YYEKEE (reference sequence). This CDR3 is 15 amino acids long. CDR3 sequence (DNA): TGTGCCAGCAGCTTGGCGTTCACAGGGACCTCACCCCTCCACTTT. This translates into CASSLAFTGTSPLHF.

The CDR3 reads CASSEVGRGSPLHF. CDR3 bases: TGTGCCAGCAGTGAAGTGGGGAGAGGTTCACCCCTCCACTTT. The rearrangement links TRBV6-1 to TRBJ1-6; D is ambiguous. The CDR3 is made up of 14 amino acids. V lost 1 base and J lost 9, with 10 bases in between. Germline V CDR1 and CDR2: MNHNS, SASEGT.

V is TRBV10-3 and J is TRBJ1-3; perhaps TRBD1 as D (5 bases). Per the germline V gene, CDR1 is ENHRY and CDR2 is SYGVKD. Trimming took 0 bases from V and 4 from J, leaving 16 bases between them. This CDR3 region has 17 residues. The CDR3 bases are TGTGCCATCAGTGAGTCTGGGGCGACCGGCCTAGGAAACACCATATATTTT. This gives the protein CAISESGATGLGNTIYF.

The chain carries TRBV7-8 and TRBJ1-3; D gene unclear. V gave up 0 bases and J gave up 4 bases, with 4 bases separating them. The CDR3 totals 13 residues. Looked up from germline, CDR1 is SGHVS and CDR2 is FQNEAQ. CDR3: CASSLAAGNTIYF. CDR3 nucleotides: TGTGCCAGCAGCTTAGCGGCCGGAAACACCATATATTTT.

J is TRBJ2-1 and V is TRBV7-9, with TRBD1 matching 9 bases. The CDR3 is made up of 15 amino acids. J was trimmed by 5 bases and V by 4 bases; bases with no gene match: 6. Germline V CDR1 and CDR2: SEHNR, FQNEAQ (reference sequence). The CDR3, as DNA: TGTGCCAGCAGCTACCGGACAGGGGTTGACAATGAGCAGTTCTTC. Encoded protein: CASSYRTGVDNEQFF.

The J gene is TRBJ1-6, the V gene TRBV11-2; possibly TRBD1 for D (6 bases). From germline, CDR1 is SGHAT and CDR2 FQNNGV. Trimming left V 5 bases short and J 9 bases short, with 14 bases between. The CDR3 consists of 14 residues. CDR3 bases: TGTGCCAGCAGCCTACAGGGTTGGGGTTCACCCCTCCACTTT. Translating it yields CASSLQGWGSPLHF.

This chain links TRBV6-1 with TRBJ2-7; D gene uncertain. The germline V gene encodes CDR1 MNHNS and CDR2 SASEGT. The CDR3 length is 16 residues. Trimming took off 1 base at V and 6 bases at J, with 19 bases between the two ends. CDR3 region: CASSEVLVSRRREQYF. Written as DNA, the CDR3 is TGTGCCAGCAGTGAAGTATTGGTGTCACGGAGACGCGAGCAGTACTTC.

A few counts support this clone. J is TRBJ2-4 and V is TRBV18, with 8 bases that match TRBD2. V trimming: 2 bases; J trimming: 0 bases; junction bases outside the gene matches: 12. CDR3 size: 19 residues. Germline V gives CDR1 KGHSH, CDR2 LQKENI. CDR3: CASSPDERGSSLAKNIQYF. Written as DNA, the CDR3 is TGTGCCAGCTCACCAGACGAGCGGGGGTCGTCTTTAGCCAAAAACATTCAGTACTTC.

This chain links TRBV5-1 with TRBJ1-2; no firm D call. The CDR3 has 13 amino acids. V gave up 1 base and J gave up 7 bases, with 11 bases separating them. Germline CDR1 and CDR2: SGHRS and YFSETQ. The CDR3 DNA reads TGCGCCAGCAGCTTGCCCGGCGCGGGTGGCTACACCTTC. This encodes CASSLPGAGGYTF. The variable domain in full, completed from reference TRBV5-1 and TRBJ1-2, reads KAGVTQTPRYLIKTRGQQVTLSCSPISGHRSVSWYQQTPGQGLQFLFEYFSETQRNKGNFPGRFSGRQFSNSRSEMNVSTLELGDSALYLCASSLPGAGGYTFGSGTRLTVV.

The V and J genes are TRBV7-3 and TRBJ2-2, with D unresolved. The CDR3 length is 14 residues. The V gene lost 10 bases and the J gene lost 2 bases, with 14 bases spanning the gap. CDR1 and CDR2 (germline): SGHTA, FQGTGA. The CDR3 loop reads CATAAAHNTGELFF. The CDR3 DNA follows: TGTGCCACCGCGGCGGCCCACAACACCGGGGAGCTGTTTTTT.

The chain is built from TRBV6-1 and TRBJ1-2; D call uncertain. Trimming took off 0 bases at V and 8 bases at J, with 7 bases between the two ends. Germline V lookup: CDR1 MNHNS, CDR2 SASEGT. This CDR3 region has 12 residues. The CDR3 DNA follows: TGTGCCAGCAGTGAAGCTTTCGGGGGCTACACCTTC. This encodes CASSEAFGGYTF.

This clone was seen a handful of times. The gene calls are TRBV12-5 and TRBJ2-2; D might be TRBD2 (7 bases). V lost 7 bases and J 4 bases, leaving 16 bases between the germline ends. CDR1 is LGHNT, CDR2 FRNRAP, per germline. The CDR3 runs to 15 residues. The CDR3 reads CASAPGGRVTGELFF. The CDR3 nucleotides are TGTGCTAGTGCCCCCGGGGGGCGGGTCACCGGGGAGCTGTTTTTT.

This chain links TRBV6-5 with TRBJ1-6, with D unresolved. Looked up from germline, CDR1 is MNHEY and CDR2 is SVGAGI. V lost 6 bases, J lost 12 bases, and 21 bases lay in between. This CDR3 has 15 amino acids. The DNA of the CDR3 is TGTGCCAGCAGGCGAGCCCCTTCGGAGAGGGTACCCCTCCACTTT. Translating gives CASRRAPSERVPLHF.

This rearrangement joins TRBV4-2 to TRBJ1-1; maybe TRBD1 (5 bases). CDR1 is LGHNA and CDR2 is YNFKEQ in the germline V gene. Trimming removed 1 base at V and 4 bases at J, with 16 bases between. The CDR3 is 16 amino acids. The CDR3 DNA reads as TGTGCCAGCAGCCAAGGGGCTGGGGCGCGGGGCACTGAAGCTTTCTTT. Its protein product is CASSQGAGARGTEAFF.

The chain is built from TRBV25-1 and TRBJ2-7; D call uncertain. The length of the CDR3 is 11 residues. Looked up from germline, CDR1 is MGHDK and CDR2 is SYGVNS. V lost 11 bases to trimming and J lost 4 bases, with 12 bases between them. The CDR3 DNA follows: TGTGCCGTGGCAGGTAGATACGAGCAGTACTTC. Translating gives CAVAGRYEQYF.